A single sample is the source of the 22 T cell receptor beta chains below, sequenced in a study of blood T cells in healthy people across ages. A second PCR of about 7 to 12 cycles used a sample-barcoded 5' primer and a J-beta primer mix. TCRdb reprocessed the 5' RACE reads with MiXCR, giving one entry per CDR3 protein. The sample contains 550,000 to 750,000 distinct CDR3 sequences, about 21% of which appear only once. The sequencing input was blood. The origin of the receptors is a man between 65 and 85 years old in good health.

This rearrangement joins TRBV10-3 to TRBJ2-1; the D is unclear. The CDR3 covers 15 residues. Germline-derived CDR1 and CDR2 are ENHRY and SYGVKD. V gave up 4 bases and J gave up 5 bases, with 15 bases separating them. CDR3 in amino acids: CAISVLVRDHNEQFF. CDR3 nucleotides: TGTGCCATCAGTGTTCTGGTCAGAGATCACAATGAGCAGTTCTTC.

This clonotype was counted a few times. The rearrangement links TRBV20-1 to TRBJ2-7; 9 bases line up with TRBD2. Germline CDR1 is DFQATT and CDR2 is SNEGSKA (reference sequence). The CDR3 is made up of 13 amino acids. Trimming took 7 bases from V and 5 from J; bases not matched to a gene: 9. This CDR3 is CSVRAGGLHEQYF. CDR3 in DNA: TGCAGTGTCAGAGCGGGAGGTCTCCACGAGCAGTACTTC.

The chain recombines TRBV20-1 with TRBJ2-7, with no clear D. V was clipped by 5 bases and J by 3 bases, with 11 bases between them. This CDR3 is 12 amino acids long. Germline V gives CDR1 DFQATT, CDR2 SNEGSKA (reference sequence). CDR3 nucleotides: TGCAGTGCTCGGGCTAGAGTCTACGAGCAGTACTTC. Encoded protein: CSARARVYEQYF.

The gene calls are TRBV12-3 or TRBV12-4 and TRBJ2-5, with 9 bases lining up with TRBD1. The junction had 4 bases not matched to a gene; V was cut back by 3 bases and J by 5 bases. The CDR3 spans 14 residues. The CDR3 is CASSFVTGGETQYF. CDR3 bases: TGTGCCAGCAGTTTCGTGACAGGGGGGGAGACCCAGTACTTC.

The V call is TRBV29-1, the J call TRBJ2-1; TRBD1 aligns across 7 bases. The CDR3 length is 17 residues. CDR1 and CDR2 (germline): SQVTM, ANQGSEA. Losses at the gene ends were 5 bases for V and 0 bases for J; bases not matched to a gene: 13. In DNA, the CDR3 is TGCAGCGTTACCGACAGGGTAGCTCGCCTCTCCTACAATGAGCAGTTCTTC. Translation gives CSVTDRVARLSYNEQFF.

This clonotype was seen a handful of times. The chain is built from TRBV5-1 and TRBJ1-2, with D perhaps TRBD1 (5 bases). The CDR3 loop spans 16 amino acids. From germline, CDR1 is SGHRS and CDR2 YFSETQ. With 0 bases removed from V and 7 bases from J, the gap between germline ends came to 19 bases. CDR3 loop: CASSLEQASQGSGYTF. The CDR3 DNA reads TGCGCCAGCAGCTTGGAACAGGCCTCCCAGGGAAGTGGCTACACCTTC.

This clonotype has just one count. The genes are TRBV7-2 and TRBJ1-4; D not resolved. Trimming stripped 1 base from V and 2 bases from J, with 8 bases between. Germline CDR1 reads SGHTA; CDR2 reads FQGNSA. The CDR3 runs to 15 residues. In nucleotides, the CDR3 is TGTGCCAGCAGCTTAGAACAGAGCACTAATGAAAAACTGTTTTTT. Protein: CASSLEQSTNEKLFF.

The chain carries TRBV6-5 and TRBJ2-3; 8 nucleotides match TRBD1. Trimming at V came to 5 bases and at J to 4 bases, leaving 5 bases not matched to a gene. Germline V CDR1 and CDR2: MNHEY, SVGAGI. The length of the CDR3 is 14 residues. The CDR3 sequence: CASSHQTGADTQYF. The CDR3 DNA reads as TGTGCCAGCAGTCACCAGACAGGGGCAGATACGCAGTATTTT.

The genes are TRBV19 and TRBJ2-1, with 7 bases lining up with TRBD2. From germline, CDR1 is LNHDA and CDR2 SQIVND (reference sequence). V gave up 5 bases and J gave up 7 bases; unmatched junction bases: 14. The CDR3 runs to 16 residues. The CDR3 DNA is TGTGCCAGTAGTCCACGGGCACTAGCGCGTGGAAATGAGCAGTTCTTC. It translates to CASSPRALARGNEQFF.

This clonotype was observed a handful of times. The chain is built from TRBV23-1 and TRBJ1-1, with unresolved D. TRBV23-1 qualifies as an ORF whose function is uncertain. V lost 1 base and J 0 bases, leaving 24 bases between the germline ends. The CDR3 has 20 amino acids. CDR3 sequence: CASSQFQEAVRVGMNTEAFF. Written as DNA, the CDR3 is TGCGCCAGCAGTCAATTCCAGGAGGCCGTAAGGGTCGGAATGAACACTGAAGCTTTCTTT.

The table lists this clonotype with a few counts. This chain connects TRBV10-3 to TRBJ2-5; 7 nucleotides align to TRBD2. The J call may be wrong; the DNA end is better matched by TRBJ2-1. The CDR3 spans 18 residues. Looked up from germline, CDR1 is ENHRY and CDR2 is SYGVKD. CDR3 nucleotide sequence: TGTGCCATCAACGGGCCCCCCGGGAGCGGGACGTTTTACAATGAGCAGTTCTTC. Its protein is CAINGPPGSGTFYNEQFF.

This clonotype was counted at least ten times. V gene TRBV20-1 combines with J gene TRBJ2-5, with 8 positions matching TRBD1. V was clipped by 1 base and J by 3 bases; unmatched bases: 7. The germline V gene encodes CDR1 DFQATT and CDR2 SNEGSKA (reference sequence). The CDR3 totals 15 residues. The chain's CDR3 is CSARVDRAVKETQYF. The CDR3 DNA follows: TGCAGTGCTAGAGTGGACAGGGCTGTGAAAGAGACCCAGTACTTC.

The chain joins TRBV7-9 to TRBJ2-3, with 7 bases lining up with TRBD2. This CDR3 contains 17 residues. V dropped 0 bases and J dropped 6; count of bases not matched to a gene: 12. Germline V gene sequence: CDR1 SEHNR, CDR2 FQNEAQ (reference sequence). The CDR3 bases are TGTGCCAGCAGCTTAGCATCGGGAGGACTTGAGGGCGATACGCAGTATTTT. Its translation: CASSLASGGLEGDTQYF.

This clonotype was seen a few times. This rearrangement joins TRBV6-2 or TRBV6-3 to TRBJ2-1; 12 bases fit TRBD2. There are 18 residues in the CDR3. Germline CDR1 is MNHEY and CDR2 is SVGEGT. J was trimmed by 4 bases and V by 4 bases; bases with no gene match: 11. The CDR3 protein is CASSSATSGGLGYNEQFF. For the CDR3, the DNA is TGTGCCAGCAGTTCGGCGACTAGCGGGGGCCTGGGGTACAATGAGCAGTTCTTC.

This clonotype was seen a handful of times. This sequence joins TRBV5-5 and TRBJ2-3; 10 bases line up with TRBD2. Trimming removed 1 base from V and 5 bases from J; junction bases left unmatched: 10. Germline assignment: CDR1 SGHKS and CDR2 YYEKEE (reference sequence). The CDR3 runs 17 residues. The CDR3 DNA sequence: TGTGCCAGCAGCTTGTCACTAGCGGGAACGGGCGGAGATACGCAGTATTTT. It translates to CASSLSLAGTGGDTQYF.

The chain employs TRBV5-1 and TRBJ2-3, with D tentatively TRBD1 (5 bases). Germline CDR1 SGHRS, CDR2 YFSETQ. Trimming pared 4 bases from V and 5 bases from J, leaving 17 bases between. The CDR3 covers 15 residues. DNA for the CDR3: TGCGCCAGCAGCCCCAGGGTCGGGCCGGGAGATACGCAGTATTTT. It specifies CASSPRVGPGDTQYF.

The J gene is TRBJ1-3, the V gene TRBV12-3 or TRBV12-4; 7 bases fit TRBD1. With V trimmed by 3 bases and J by 3 bases, 5 bases remained unmatched. The CDR3 runs 15 residues. The CDR3 spells CASSFAQGGGNTIYF. The CDR3 region has the DNA TGTGCCAGCAGTTTCGCCCAGGGGGGTGGAAACACCATATATTTT.

This clonotype was detected only a few times. The CDR3 reads CASSQFRDGPYEQYF. CDR3 bases: TGCGCCAGCAGCCAATTCCGGGACGGACCCTACGAGCAGTACTTC. V and J are TRBV4-1 and TRBJ2-7; D possibly matches TRBD1 or TRBD2 (5 bases each). Looked up from germline, CDR1 is MGHRA and CDR2 is YSYEKL. The CDR3 has 15 amino acids. The germline V and J ends were trimmed by 2 bases and 2 bases, with 13 bases remaining between them.

This clonotype turned up a few times. The chain is built from TRBV27 and TRBJ2-3; possible D gene TRBD1, 5 bases. The CDR3 is made up of 15 amino acids. Trimming took 5 bases from V and 0 from J, leaving 12 bases between them. CDR1 MNHEY and CDR2 SMNVEV come from the germline V gene (reference sequence). This CDR3 reads CASSGAGISTDTQYF. CDR3 DNA sequence: TGTGCCAGCAGTGGGGCAGGAATAAGCACAGATACGCAGTATTTT.

The rearrangement joins TRBV7-6 to TRBJ1-5; no definite D call. Germline CDR1 is SGHVS and CDR2 is FNYEAQ. The CDR3 is 13 amino acids. V was pared by 8 bases and J by 0 bases, with 8 bases between. The CDR3 reads CASGLNSNQPQHF. The CDR3, as DNA: TGTGCCAGCGGCCTAAATAGCAATCAGCCCCAGCATTTT.

The chain has TRBV15 and TRBJ2-1; D is possibly TRBD2 (6 bases). Germline V CDR1 and CDR2: LNHNV, YYDKDF (reference sequence). The ends were cut back, 1 base at V and 4 bases at J, with 14 bases in the middle. The CDR3 loop spans 16 amino acids. The CDR3 bases are TGTGCCACCAGCAGAGCCGAGACTAGTCGGTACAATGAGCAGTTCTTC. Its translation: CATSRAETSRYNEQFF. Combining the CDR3 with reference TRBV15 and TRBJ2-1 gives the whole variable domain DAMVIQNPRYQVTQFGKPVTLSCSQTLNHNVMYWYQQKSSQAPKLLFHYYDKDFNNEADTPDNFQSRRPNTSFCFLDIRSPGLGDTAMYLCATSRAETSRYNEQFFGPGTRLTVL.

This clonotype was seen more than once but under ten times. At one boundary the junction diverges from the germline segment, which might be a read error. The chain has TRBV20-1 and TRBJ2-7, with TRBD2 identical over 7 bases. CDR3 length equals 11 residues. The V gene's germline CDR1 is DFQATT and CDR2 SNEGSKA (reference sequence). This chain's CDR3 is CSCGWGGPFFF. CDR3 coding DNA: TGCAGCTGCGGTTGGGGAGGGCCTTTCTTCTTC.